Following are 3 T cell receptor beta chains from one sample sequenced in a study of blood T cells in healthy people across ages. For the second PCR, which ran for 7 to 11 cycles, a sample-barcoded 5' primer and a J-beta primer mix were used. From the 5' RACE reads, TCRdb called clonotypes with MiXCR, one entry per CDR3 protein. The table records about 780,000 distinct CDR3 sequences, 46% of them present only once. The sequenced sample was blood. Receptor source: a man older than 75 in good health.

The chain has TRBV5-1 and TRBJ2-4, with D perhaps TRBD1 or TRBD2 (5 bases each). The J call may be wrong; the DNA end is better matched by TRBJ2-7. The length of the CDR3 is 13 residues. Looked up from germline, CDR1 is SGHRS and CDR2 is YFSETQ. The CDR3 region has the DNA TGCGCCAGCAGCACCGGGACCGATAACGAGCAGTACTTC. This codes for CASSTGTDNEQYF.

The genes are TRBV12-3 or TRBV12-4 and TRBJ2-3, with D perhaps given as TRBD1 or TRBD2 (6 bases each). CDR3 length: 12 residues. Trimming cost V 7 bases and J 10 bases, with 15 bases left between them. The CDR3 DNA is TGTGCCAGCAAGGGGGAGGCGGGTGCGCAGTATTTT. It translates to CASKGEAGAQYF.

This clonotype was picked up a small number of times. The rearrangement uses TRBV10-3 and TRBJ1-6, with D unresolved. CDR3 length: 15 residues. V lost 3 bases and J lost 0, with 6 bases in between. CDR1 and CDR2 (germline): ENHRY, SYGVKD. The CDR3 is CAISEVNSYNSPLHF. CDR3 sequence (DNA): TGTGCCATCAGTGAAGTCAACTCCTATAATTCACCCCTCCACTTT.